This TCR beta chain was captured in a study of cytomegalovirus exposure and HLA in healthy donors. Study-wide points: Some TCR beta chains (around 160 of them) were listed as cytomegalovirus-associated. For most subjects, TCR beta sequences were reported to predict HLA-A and HLA-B alleles with accuracy. Most TCR beta V segments were productive about 90% or about 30% of the time in an earlier analysis. A reported reduction in N-insertions relative to the approximately 640-donor mean was seen in an Asian-associated ancestry cluster in a later analysis.

The CDR3 is 15 residues long. CDR1 is LGHNA, CDR2 YNFKEQ, per germline. The PCR made use of 60 Vbeta and 13 Jbeta primers. Sequencing used immunoSEQ multiplex PCR; TCRdb keeps in-frame clones, though not all of them. The sample has roughly 180,000 clones; about 79% are singletons. With regard to this clone: As yet, its antigen is unknown.

The receptor's source is a female donor in good health and CMV-seronegative. The V gene is TRBV4-2, the J gene TRBJ1-4; D perhaps matches TRBD1 (6 bases). Sample: PBMCs. CDR3 sequence reads: CATTTGQTTNEKLFF. The CDR3 DNA is TGTGCAACGACAACTGGACAGACAACTAATGAAAAACTGTTTTTT.